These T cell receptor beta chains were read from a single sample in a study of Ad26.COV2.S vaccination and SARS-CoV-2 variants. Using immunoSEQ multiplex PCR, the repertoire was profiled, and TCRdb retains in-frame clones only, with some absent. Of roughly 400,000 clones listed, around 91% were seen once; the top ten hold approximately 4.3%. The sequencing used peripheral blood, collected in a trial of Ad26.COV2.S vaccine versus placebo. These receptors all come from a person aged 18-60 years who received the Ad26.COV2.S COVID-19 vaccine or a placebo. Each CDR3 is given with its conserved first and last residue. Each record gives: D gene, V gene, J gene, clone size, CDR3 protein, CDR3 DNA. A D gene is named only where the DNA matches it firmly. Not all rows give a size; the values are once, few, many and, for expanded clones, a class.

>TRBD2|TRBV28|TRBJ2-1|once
CASLAGGPHIYNEQFF
TGTGCCAGTCTAGCGGGAGGGCCTCATATATACAATGAGCAGTTCTTC
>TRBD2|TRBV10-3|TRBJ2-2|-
CAINPSGDRELFF
TGTGCCATCAATCCTAGCGGGGACCGGGAGCTGTTTTTT
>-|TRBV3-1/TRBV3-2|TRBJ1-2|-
CASSQGRRRYGYTF
TGTGCCAGCAGCCAAGGTAGGAGGAGATATGGCTACACCTTC
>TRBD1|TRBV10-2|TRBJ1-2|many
CASSLNRGSYGYTF
TGCGCCAGCAGTTTGAACAGGGGATCCTATGGCTACACCTTC
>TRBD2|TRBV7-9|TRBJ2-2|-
CASSPPGRATGELFF
TGTGCCAGCAGCCCCCCCGGGAGGGCTACCGGGGAGCTGTTTTTT
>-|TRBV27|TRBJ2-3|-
CASSRQITDTQYF
TGTGCCAGCAGCCGACAGATCACAGATACGCAGTATTTT
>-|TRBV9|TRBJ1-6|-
CASSVDQARDSPLHF
TGTGCCAGCAGCGTAGACCAGGCTCGTGATTCACCCCTCCACTTT
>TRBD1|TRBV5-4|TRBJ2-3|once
CASSPRTGGRDTQYF
TGTGCCAGCAGCCCGCGGACAGGGGGCAGAGATACGCAGTATTTT
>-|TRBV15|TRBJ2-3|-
CATSQRGGGTDTQYF
TGTGCCACCAGCCAGAGGGGTGGGGGAACAGATACGCAGTATTTT
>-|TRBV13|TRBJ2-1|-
CASSFNEQFF
TGTGCCAGCAGCTTCAATGAGCAGTTCTTC
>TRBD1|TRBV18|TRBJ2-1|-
CASSPDRGVSTYNEQFF
TGTGCCAGCTCACCGGACAGGGGAGTCTCCACCTACAATGAGCAGTTCTTC
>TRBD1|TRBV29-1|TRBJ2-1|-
CSVLSGTGGYNEQFF
TGCAGCGTTTTATCCGGGACAGGGGGCTACAATGAGCAGTTCTTC
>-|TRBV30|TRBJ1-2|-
CAWSPSAAYGYTF
TGTGCCTGGAGTCCTTCGGCAGCTTATGGCTACACCTTC
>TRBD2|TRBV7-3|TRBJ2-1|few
CASSPTPLADNEQFF
TGTGCCAGCAGCCCCACACCGCTAGCGGACAATGAGCAGTTCTTC
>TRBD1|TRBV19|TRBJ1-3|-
CASSIIDRGSSGNTIYF
TGTGCCAGTAGTATTATCGACAGGGGAAGCTCTGGAAACACCATATATTTT
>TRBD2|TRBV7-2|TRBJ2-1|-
CASTSGYNEQFF
TGTGCCTCCACTAGCGGCTACAATGAGCAGTTCTTC
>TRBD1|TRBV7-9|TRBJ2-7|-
CASSSHRGREYEQYF
TGTGCCAGCAGCTCCCACAGGGGGCGAGAGTACGAGCAGTACTTC
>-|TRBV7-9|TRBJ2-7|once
CASSLDHGWEQYF
TGTGCCAGCAGCTTAGATCACGGCTGGGAGCAGTACTTC
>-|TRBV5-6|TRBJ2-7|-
CASSRQSLGAYEQYF
TGTGCCAGCAGCCGGCAAAGTCTGGGGGCCTACGAGCAGTACTTC
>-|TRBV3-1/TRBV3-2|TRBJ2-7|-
CASSQDRFVGRSRFEQYF
TGTGCCAGCAGCCAAGATCGGTTTGTGGGGCGGAGTAGGTTCGAGCAGTACTTC
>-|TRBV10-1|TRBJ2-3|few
CASSEESGSTDTQYF
TGCGCCAGCAGTGAAGAGAGCGGGAGCACAGATACGCAGTATTTT
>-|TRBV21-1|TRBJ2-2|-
CASSNLALASYTTGELFF
TGTGCCAGCAGCAATCTCGCCTTAGCTTCGTATACCACCGGGGAGCTGTTTTTT
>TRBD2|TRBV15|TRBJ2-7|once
CATSARTSGGDEQYF
TGTGCCACCAGCGCCCGGACTAGCGGGGGGGACGAGCAGTACTTC
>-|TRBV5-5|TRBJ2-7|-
CASSQLLGEQYF
TGTGCCAGCAGCCAGCTGTTGGGCGAGCAGTACTTC
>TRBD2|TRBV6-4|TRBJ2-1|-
CASGLGTSGGDHNEQFF
TGTGCCAGCGGATTGGGGACCAGCGGGGGGGACCACAATGAGCAGTTCTTC
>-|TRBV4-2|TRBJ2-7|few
CASSLFVGPSYEQYF
TGTGCCAGCAGCCTATTTGTGGGCCCCTCCTACGAGCAGTACTTC
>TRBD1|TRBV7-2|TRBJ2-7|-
CASSPGTGTYEQYF
TGTGCCAGCAGCCCCGGGACAGGGACCTACGAGCAGTACTTC
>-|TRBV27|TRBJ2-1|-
CASSLSLYNEQFF
TGTGCCAGCAGTTTATCGCTCTACAATGAGCAGTTCTTC
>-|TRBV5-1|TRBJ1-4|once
CASSLLQGATNEKLFF
TGCGCCAGCAGCTTGCTACAGGGCGCAACTAATGAAAAACTGTTTTTT
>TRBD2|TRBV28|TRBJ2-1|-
CASSLGLAGGRNEQFF
TGTGCCAGCAGTTTAGGTCTAGCGGGAGGTCGGAATGAGCAGTTCTTC
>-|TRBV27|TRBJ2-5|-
CASRLTSEQETQYF
TGTGCCAGCAGACTTACCTCGGAGCAAGAGACCCAGTACTTC
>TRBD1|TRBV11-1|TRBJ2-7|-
CASSKGQGALYEQYF
TGTGCCAGCAGCAAAGGACAGGGGGCCCTCTACGAGCAGTACTTC
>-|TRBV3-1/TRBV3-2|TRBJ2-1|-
CASSFSPGSYNEQFF
TGTGCCAGCAGCTTCAGTCCAGGGTCCTACAATGAGCAGTTCTTC
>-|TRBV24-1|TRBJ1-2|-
CATSDTEAASNYGYTF
TGTGCCACCAGTGATACAGAGGCGGCCTCTAACTATGGCTACACCTTC
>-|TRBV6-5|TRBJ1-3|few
CASSRSNSGNTIYF
TGTGCCAGCAGCAGGTCAAACTCCGGAAACACCATATATTTT
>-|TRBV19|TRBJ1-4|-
CASSIAGDELFF
TGTGCCAGTAGTATAGCCGGGGACGAACTGTTTTTT
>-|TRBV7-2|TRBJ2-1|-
CASSLGLLVTYNEQFF
TGTGCCAGCAGCTTAGGACTCCTAGTAACCTACAATGAGCAGTTCTTC
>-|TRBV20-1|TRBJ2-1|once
CSATLYNEQFF
TGCAGTGCTACCCTTTACAATGAGCAGTTCTTC